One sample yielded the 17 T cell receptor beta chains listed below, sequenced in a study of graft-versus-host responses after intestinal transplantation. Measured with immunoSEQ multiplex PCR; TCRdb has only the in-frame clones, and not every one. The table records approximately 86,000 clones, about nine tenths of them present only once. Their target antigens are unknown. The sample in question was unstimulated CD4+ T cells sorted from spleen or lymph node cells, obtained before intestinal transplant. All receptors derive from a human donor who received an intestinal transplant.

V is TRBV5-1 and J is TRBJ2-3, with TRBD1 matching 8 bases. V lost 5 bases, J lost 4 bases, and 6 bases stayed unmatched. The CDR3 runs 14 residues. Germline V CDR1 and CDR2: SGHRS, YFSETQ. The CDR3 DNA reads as TGCGCCAGCAGTCCCGCGACAGGGGCAGATACGCAGTATTTT. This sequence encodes CASSPATGADTQYF. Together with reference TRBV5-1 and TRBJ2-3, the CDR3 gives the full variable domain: KAGVTQTPRYLIKTRGQQVTLSCSPISGHRSVSWYQQTPGQGLQFLFEYFSETQRNKGNFPGRFSGRQFSNSRSEMNVSTLELGDSALYLCASSPATGADTQYFGPGTRLTVL.

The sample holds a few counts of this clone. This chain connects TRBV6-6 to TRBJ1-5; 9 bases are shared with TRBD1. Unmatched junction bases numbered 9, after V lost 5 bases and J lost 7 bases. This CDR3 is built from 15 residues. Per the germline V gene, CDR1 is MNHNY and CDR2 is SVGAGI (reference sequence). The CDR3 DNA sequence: TGTGCCAGCAGTCTTGGACAGGGGAAGGGACAGCCCCAGCATTTT. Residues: CASSLGQGKGQPQHF.

The CDR3 DNA sequence: TGTGCTAGTGGTTCCCTCCGACAGGGAGTCAGTGAGCAGTTCTTC. This codes for CASGSLRQGVSEQFF. The chain joins TRBV12-5 to TRBJ2-1; 7 bases fit TRBD1. Trimming removed 4 bases from V and 9 bases from J; junction bases left unmatched: 12. Looked up from germline, CDR1 is LGHNT and CDR2 is FRNRAP. The CDR3 length is 15 residues.

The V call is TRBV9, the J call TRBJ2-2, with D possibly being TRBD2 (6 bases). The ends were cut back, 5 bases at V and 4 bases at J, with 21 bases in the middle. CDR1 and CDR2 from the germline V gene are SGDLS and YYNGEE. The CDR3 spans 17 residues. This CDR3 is CASRGAWGSTSTGELFF. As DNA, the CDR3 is TGTGCCAGCAGAGGCGCCTGGGGGTCGACTAGCACCGGGGAGCTGTTTTTT.

The CDR3 coding sequence is TGCGCCAGCAGCTTGGTCAGGGGGGCGATGAACACTGAAGCTTTCTTT. Translated: CASSLVRGAMNTEAFF. The V gene is TRBV5-1, the J gene TRBJ1-1, with 7 nucleotides matching TRBD1. Trimming took 0 bases from V and 0 from J; bases not matched to a gene: 5. Per the germline V gene, CDR1 is SGHRS and CDR2 is YFSETQ. This CDR3 region has 16 residues.

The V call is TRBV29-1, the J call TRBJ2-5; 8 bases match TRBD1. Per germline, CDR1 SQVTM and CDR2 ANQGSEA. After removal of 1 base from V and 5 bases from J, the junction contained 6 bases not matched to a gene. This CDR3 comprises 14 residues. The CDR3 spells CSVEGTGIGETQYF. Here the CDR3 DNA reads TGCAGCGTTGAAGGGACAGGGATAGGGGAGACCCAGTACTTC. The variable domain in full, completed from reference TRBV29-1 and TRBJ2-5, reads SAVISQKPSRDICQRGTSLTIQCQVDSQVTMMFWYRQQPGQSLTLIATANQGSEATYESGFVIDKFPISRPNLTFSTLTVSNMSPEDSSIYLCSVEGTGIGETQYFGPGTRLLVL.

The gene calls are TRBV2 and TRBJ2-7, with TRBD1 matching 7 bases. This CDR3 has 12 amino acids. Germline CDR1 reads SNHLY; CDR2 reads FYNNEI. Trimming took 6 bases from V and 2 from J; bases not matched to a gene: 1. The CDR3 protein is CASRGQAYEQYF. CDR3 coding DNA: TGTGCCAGCAGAGGACAGGCCTACGAGCAGTACTTC.

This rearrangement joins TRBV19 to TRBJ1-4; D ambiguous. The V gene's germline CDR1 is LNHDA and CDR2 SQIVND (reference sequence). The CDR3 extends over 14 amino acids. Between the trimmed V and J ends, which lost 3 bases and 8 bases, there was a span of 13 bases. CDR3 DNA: TGTGCCAGTAGTATTAGCGGGCAGGAAGAAAAACTGTTTTTT. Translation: CASSISGQEEKLFF. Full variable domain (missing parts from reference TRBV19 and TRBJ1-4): DGGITQSPKYLFRKEGQNVTLSCEQNLNHDAMYWYRQDPGQGLRLIYYSQIVNDFQKGDIAEGYSVSREKKESFPLTVTSAQKNPTAFYLCASSISGQEEKLFFGSGTQLSVL.

The CDR3 nucleotides are TGTGCCAGCAGCTTGGCATCGGCTAGCGGGTACTACGAGCAGTACTTC. It translates to CASSLASASGYYEQYF. This chain links TRBV5-6 with TRBJ2-7, with TRBD2 matching over 8 bases. V trimming: 0 bases; J trimming: 3 bases; junction bases outside the gene matches: 8. This CDR3 has 16 residues. CDR1 and CDR2 from the germline V gene are SGHDT and YYEEEE.

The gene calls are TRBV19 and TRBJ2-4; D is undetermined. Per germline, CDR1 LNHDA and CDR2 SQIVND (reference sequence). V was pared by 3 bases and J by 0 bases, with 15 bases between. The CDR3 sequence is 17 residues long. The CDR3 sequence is CASSILDGRGAKNIQYF. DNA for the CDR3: TGTGCCAGTAGTATCCTCGACGGAAGAGGAGCCAAAAACATTCAGTACTTC.

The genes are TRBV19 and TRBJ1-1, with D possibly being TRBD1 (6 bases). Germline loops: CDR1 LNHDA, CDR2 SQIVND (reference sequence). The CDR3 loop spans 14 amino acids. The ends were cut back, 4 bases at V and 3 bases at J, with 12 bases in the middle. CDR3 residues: CASSTDQGYTEAFF. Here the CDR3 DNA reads TGTGCCAGTAGTACCGACCAGGGGTACACTGAAGCTTTCTTT.

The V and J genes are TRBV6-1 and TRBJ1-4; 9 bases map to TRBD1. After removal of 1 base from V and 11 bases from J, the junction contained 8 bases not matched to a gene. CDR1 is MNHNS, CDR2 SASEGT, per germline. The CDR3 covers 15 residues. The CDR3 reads CASSEVYGQGLKLFF. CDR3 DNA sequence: TGTGCCAGCAGTGAAGTATATGGACAGGGGCTGAAACTGTTTTTT.

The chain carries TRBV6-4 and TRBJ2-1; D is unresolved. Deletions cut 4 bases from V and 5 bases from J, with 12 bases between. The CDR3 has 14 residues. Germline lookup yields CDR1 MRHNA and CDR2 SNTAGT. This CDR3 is CASSVEDSNNEQFF. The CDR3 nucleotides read TGTGCCAGCAGTGTGGAAGACTCTAACAATGAGCAGTTCTTC.

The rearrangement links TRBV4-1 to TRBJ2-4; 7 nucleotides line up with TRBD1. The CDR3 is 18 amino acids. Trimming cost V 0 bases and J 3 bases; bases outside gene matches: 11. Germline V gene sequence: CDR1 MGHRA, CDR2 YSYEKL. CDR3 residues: CASSQEKVGRGIKNIQYF. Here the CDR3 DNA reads TGCGCCAGCAGCCAAGAGAAGGTTGGCAGGGGGATCAAAAACATTCAGTACTTC.

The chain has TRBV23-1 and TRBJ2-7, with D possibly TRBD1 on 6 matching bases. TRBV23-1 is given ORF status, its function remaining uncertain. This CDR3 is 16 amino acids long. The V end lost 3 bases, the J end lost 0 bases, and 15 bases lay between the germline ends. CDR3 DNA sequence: TGCGCCAGCAGTCATTTTCAGACAGGCGACTCCTACGAGCAGTACTTC. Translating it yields CASSHFQTGDSYEQYF.

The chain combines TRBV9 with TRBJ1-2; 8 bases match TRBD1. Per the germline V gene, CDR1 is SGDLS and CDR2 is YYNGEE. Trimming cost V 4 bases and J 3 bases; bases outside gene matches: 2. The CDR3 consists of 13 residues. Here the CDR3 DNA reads TGTGCCAGCAGCCCGGACAGGGACTATGGCTACACCTTC. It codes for CASSPDRDYGYTF. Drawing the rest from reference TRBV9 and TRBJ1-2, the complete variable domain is DSGVTQTPKHLITATGQRVTLRCSPRSGDLSVYWYQQSLDQGLQFLIQYYNGEERAKGNILERFSAQQFPDLHSELNLSSLELGDSALYFCASSPDRDYGYTFGSGTRLTVV.

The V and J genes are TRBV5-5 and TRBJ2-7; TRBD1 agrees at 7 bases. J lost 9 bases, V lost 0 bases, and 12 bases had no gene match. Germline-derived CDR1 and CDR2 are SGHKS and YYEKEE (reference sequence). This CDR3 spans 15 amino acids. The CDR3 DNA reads TGTGCCAGCAGCTTGGAGGGGGCGCGGGTCGAGGTGCAGTACTTC. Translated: CASSLEGARVEVQYF.